Below are 23 T cell receptor beta chains sequenced from a single sample in a study of blood T cell repertoires in COVID-19. Some clones are missing from TCRdb's copy, which holds only in-frame ones; the method was immunoSEQ multiplex PCR. This sample carries roughly 100,000 clones, around four fifths of them seen once, and the ten largest clones take approximately 9.2%. The sequencing input was peripheral blood. The receptors here all came from an elderly woman with acute or convalescent COVID-19.

V is TRBV30 and J is TRBJ2-7; D perhaps matches TRBD1 (6 bases). CDR1 GTSNPN and CDR2 SVGIG come from the germline V gene (reference sequence). Trimming cost V 0 bases and J 4 bases, with 13 bases left between them. The CDR3 has 14 amino acids. The CDR3 nucleotides are TGTGCCTGGAGTGTAGGCAGGGGCGGATACGAGCAGTACTTC. Translated: CAWSVGRGGYEQYF.

In this sample, this clone turned up a few times. The V gene is TRBV28, the J gene TRBJ1-3; D is unclear. V was pared by 10 bases and J by 2 bases, with 9 bases between. Per the germline V gene, CDR1 is MDHEN and CDR2 is SYDVKM. This CDR3 comprises 12 residues. The CDR3 is CAIAGAGNTIYF. In DNA form, the CDR3 reads TGTGCCATCGCCGGGGCTGGAAACACCATATATTTT.

The chain links TRBV11-1 to TRBJ1-3, with D perhaps matching TRBD1 (6 bases). The CDR3 totals 14 residues. Germline CDR1 and CDR2: SGHAT and FQDESV (reference sequence). V was trimmed by 5 bases and J by 0 bases, leaving 8 bases between them. The CDR3 loop is CASSNRASGNTIYF. CDR3 bases: TGTGCCAGCAGCAACAGGGCCTCTGGAAACACCATATATTTT.

The J gene is TRBJ2-1, the V gene TRBV11-2; D possibly corresponds to TRBD1 (6 bases). This CDR3 is 15 amino acids long. Per germline, CDR1 SGHAT and CDR2 FQNNGV. Trimming left V 3 bases short and J 6 bases short, with 15 bases between. CDR3 nucleotides: TGTGCCAGCAGCTTCCGGGTTGGGGGCCCCAATGAGCAGTTCTTC. Translation: CASSFRVGGPNEQFF.

This chain links TRBV6-5 with TRBJ1-1; D ambiguous. This CDR3 has 12 residues. The germline V and J ends were trimmed by 6 bases and 8 bases, with 13 bases remaining between them. Germline-derived CDR1 and CDR2 are MNHEY and SVGAGI. Here the CDR3 DNA reads TGTGCCAGCAGGGGTAACTCGGGGGAAGCTTTCTTT. As protein: CASRGNSGEAFF.

The chain has TRBV28 and TRBJ2-7; 11 bases fit TRBD1. V lost 5 bases, J lost 7 bases, and 7 bases stayed unmatched. This CDR3 has 14 amino acids. The V gene's germline CDR1 is MDHEN and CDR2 SYDVKM. The DNA of the CDR3 is TGTGCCAGCAGTCCCGGACAGGGGGCGCGGGAGCAGTACTTC. Amino acid sequence: CASSPGQGAREQYF.

V and J are TRBV11-1 and TRBJ2-3; D is possibly TRBD2 (6 bases). The CDR3 sequence is 16 residues long. Trimming took off 1 base at V and 2 bases at J, with 13 bases between the two ends. Germline V gene sequence: CDR1 SGHAT, CDR2 FQDESV (reference sequence). The CDR3 here is CASSLVGAGNTDTQYF. The CDR3 DNA sequence: TGTGCCAGCAGCTTAGTAGGGGCGGGGAACACAGATACGCAGTATTTT.

V is TRBV29-1 and J is TRBJ2-5; D perhaps matches TRBD1 (6 bases). Trimming pared 4 bases from V and 5 bases from J, leaving 14 bases between. The germline V gene encodes CDR1 SQVTM and CDR2 ANQGSEA. CDR3 size: 13 residues. The CDR3 loop reads CSVGDTLRETQYF. The CDR3 region has the DNA TGCAGCGTTGGGGACACTCTAAGGGAGACCCAGTACTTC. The whole variable domain, filled in from reference TRBV29-1 and TRBJ2-5, reads SAVISQKPSRDICQRGTSLTIQCQVDSQVTMMFWYRQQPGQSLTLIATANQGSEATYESGFVIDKFPISRPNLTFSTLTVSNMSPEDSSIYLCSVGDTLRETQYFGPGTRLLVL.

V gene TRBV3-1 (or the pseudogene TRBV3-2) combines with J gene TRBJ2-5, with 7 bases fitting TRBD2. The V gene's germline CDR1 is LGHDT and CDR2 YNNKEL (reference sequence). V shed 2 bases, J shed 5 bases, and the junction held 5 bases outside the gene matches. The CDR3 is made up of 14 amino acids. As DNA, the CDR3 is TGTGCCAGCAGCCAATTTAGCGGGCGCGAGACCCAGTACTTC. It codes for CASSQFSGRETQYF.

This clone was picked up one time. The J gene is TRBJ1-4, the V gene TRBV7-8; D might be TRBD1 (6 bases). Germline V CDR1 and CDR2: SGHVS, FQNEAQ. The CDR3 totals 16 residues. Trimming removed 4 bases at V and 4 bases at J, with 16 bases between. CDR3 protein: CASSSYRVPFNEKLFF. The CDR3 DNA reads TGTGCCAGCAGCTCCTACAGGGTACCCTTTAATGAAAAACTGTTTTTT.

V and J are TRBV9 and TRBJ2-1; maybe TRBD2 (5 bases). Germline V gene sequence: CDR1 SGDLS, CDR2 YYNGEE. The CDR3 sequence is 15 residues long. Between the trimmed V and J ends, which lost 2 bases and 6 bases, there was a span of 15 bases. The CDR3: CASSVSGVRANEQFF. CDR3 bases: TGTGCCAGCAGCGTTTCCGGAGTGAGGGCCAATGAGCAGTTCTTC.

V and J are TRBV18 and TRBJ1-6; D perhaps matches TRBD1 (5 bases). The V and J ends lost 4 bases and 5 bases respectively, with 9 bases between them. Germline CDR1 reads KGHSH; CDR2 reads LQKENI. This CDR3 is built from 14 residues. The CDR3 bases are TGTGCCAGCTCACAGGGGCAGAATAATTCACCCCTCCACTTT. Its translation is CASSQGQNNSPLHF.

The chain is built from TRBV6-2 or TRBV6-3 and TRBJ1-5, with TRBD1 matching over 9 bases. J was trimmed by 2 bases and V by 5 bases; bases with no gene match: 4. Germline CDR1 reads MNHEY; CDR2 reads SVGEGT. The CDR3 length is 15 residues. The CDR3 region has the DNA TGTGCCAGCAGTCTACGGGACAGGGGCAATCAGCCCCAGCATTTT. Amino acids: CASSLRDRGNQPQHF.

The rearrangement links TRBV9 to TRBJ2-3, with 15 bases that match TRBD2. Germline V CDR1 and CDR2: SGDLS, YYNGEE. V shed 4 bases and J 5 bases; nucleotides not matched to a gene: 11. The CDR3 consists of 18 residues. CDR3 sequence reads: CASSPSGGGLAGGDTQYF. The CDR3 region has the DNA TGTGCCAGCAGCCCGTCCGGTGGGGGACTAGCGGGGGGAGATACGCAGTATTTT.

The CDR3 region is CASSLGGRIYGYTF. Here the CDR3 DNA reads TGTGCCAGCAGTCTAGGGGGTAGAATCTATGGCTACACCTTC. V is TRBV28 and J is TRBJ1-2; D possibly corresponds to TRBD1 (6 bases). There are 14 residues in the CDR3. From germline, CDR1 is MDHEN and CDR2 SYDVKM. Trimming shortened V by 5 bases and J by 4 bases, and 14 bases separated the two germline ends.

The gene calls are TRBV2 and TRBJ1-1; D call uncertain. V was clipped by 6 bases and J by 0 bases, with 8 bases between them. Germline loops: CDR1 SNHLY, CDR2 FYNNEI. This CDR3 has 13 amino acids. CDR3 protein: CASSRLMNTEAFF. The CDR3 nucleotides are TGTGCCAGCAGCCGTTTAATGAACACTGAAGCTTTCTTT.

This clone showed up just a few times. V usage is TRBV7-9 and J usage is TRBJ2-2, with TRBD1 matching 9 bases. J gave up 0 bases and V 3 bases, and 2 bases lay outside the gene matches. The germline gives CDR1 SEHNR, CDR2 FQNEAQ (reference sequence). This CDR3 is built from 16 residues. This chain's CDR3 is CASSFRTGANTGELFF. The CDR3 nucleotides are TGTGCCAGCAGCTTCAGGACAGGGGCGAACACCGGGGAGCTGTTTTTT.

J is TRBJ1-1 and V is TRBV28, with D tentatively TRBD1 (6 bases). The CDR3 spans 13 residues. Trimming removed 5 bases at V and 7 bases at J, with 14 bases between. Germline loops: CDR1 MDHEN, CDR2 SYDVKM. The CDR3 spells CASSIPGDNEAFF. As DNA, the CDR3 is TGTGCCAGCAGTATCCCCGGGGACAATGAAGCTTTCTTT.

The chain carries TRBV19 and TRBJ1-5; D perhaps matches TRBD1 (6 bases). Trimming removed 5 bases at V and 7 bases at J, with 12 bases between. CDR1 and CDR2 from the germline V gene are LNHDA and SQIVND (reference sequence). This CDR3 region has 13 residues. The CDR3 is CASSPGDVQPQHF. DNA for the CDR3: TGTGCCAGTAGTCCAGGGGATGTGCAGCCCCAGCATTTT.

This clone was detected only once. J is TRBJ1-1 and V is TRBV12-3 or TRBV12-4, with D tentatively TRBD1 (5 bases). With 1 base removed from V and 5 bases from J, the gap between germline ends came to 8 bases. CDR3 length: 13 amino acids. The CDR3 spells CASSLGPGTEAFF. CDR3 sequence (DNA): TGTGCCAGCAGTTTAGGACCAGGGACTGAAGCTTTCTTT.

This clone was detected ten times or more. The J gene is TRBJ2-7, the V gene TRBV30; TRBD1 aligns across 8 bases. The trim removed 5 bases at V and 0 bases at J, leaving 3 bases unmatched. The CDR3 consists of 13 residues. Germline loops: CDR1 GTSNPN, CDR2 SVGIG (reference sequence). This CDR3 is CAWGTGVSYEQYF. The CDR3 nucleotides are TGTGCCTGGGGGACAGGTGTCTCCTACGAGCAGTACTTC.

The J gene is TRBJ1-4, the V gene TRBV28; D not resolved. V gave up 3 bases and J gave up 5 bases, with 13 bases separating them. The CDR3 spans 15 residues. Germline V lookup: CDR1 MDHEN, CDR2 SYDVKM. The CDR3 region has the DNA TGTGCCAGCAGTTTCCACGGGTCTGGGAATGAAAAACTGTTTTTT. Residues: CASSFHGSGNEKLFF.

This clone was seen just once. The chain couples TRBV6-5 to TRBJ1-1; D is undetermined. Per the germline V gene, CDR1 is MNHEY and CDR2 is SVGAGI. CDR3 size: 14 residues. V was cut by 3 bases and J by 4 bases, with 12 bases left in between. This CDR3 is CASSYGLRGTEAFF. The DNA of the CDR3 is TGTGCCAGCAGTTATGGCCTACGCGGCACTGAAGCTTTCTTT.